These T cell receptor beta chains were read from a single sample in a study of T-cell reconstitution after alpha-beta-depleted transplantation in children. One entry per CDR3 protein results from TCRdb running MiXCR on the PCR reads. Among approximately 1,000,000 distinct CDR3 sequences listed, about 29% were seen once. Sequencing was performed on PBMCs, mostly from graft donor cells, taken 360 days after TCRalphabeta/CD19-depleted stem cell transplant. These TCRs come from a boy younger than two who had a stem cell transplant for SCID, so the T cells may come from the graft donor. The CDR3 runs from the conserved cysteine through the conserved F or W. The D gene is left open where the match is weak. A row's size may be missing; if present it is once, few, many or a size class.

d_gene	j_gene	v_gene	abundance	CDR3nt	CDR3aa
TRBD2	TRBJ2-7	TRBV4-2	few	TGTGCCAGCAGCCAAGATAGGGGACTAGCCAGCTCCTACGAGCAGTACTTC	CASSQDRGLASSYEQYF
TRBD1	TRBJ2-2	TRBV28	NA	TGTGCCATCCTGGGACAGGGTTCGAACACCGGGGAGCTGTTTTTT	CAILGQGSNTGELFF
TRBD2	TRBJ2-5	TRBV25-1	NA	TGTGCCAGCGGTTCTAGCGGGGGACCCCAAGAGACCCAGTACTTC	CASGSSGGPQETQYF
TRBD1	TRBJ1-2	TRBV15	NA	TGTGCCACCAGCGGAGCCGGGACAGCAGCTAACTATGGCTACACCTTC	CATSGAGTAANYGYTF
TRBD1	TRBJ2-7	TRBV12-3/TRBV12-4	NA	TGTGCCAGCAACATACAGGGGATTGGGTCCTACGAGCAGTACTTC	CASNIQGIGSYEQYF
TRBD2	TRBJ2-3	TRBV2	NA	TGTGCCAGCGGCTTCCGGGGGGGCCCGAGCACAGATACGCAGTATTTT	CASGFRGGPSTDTQYF
NA	TRBJ1-1	TRBV4-2	NA	TGTGCCAGCAGCCTCAGGGGTATGCACACTGAAGCTTTCTTT	CASSLRGMHTEAFF
NA	TRBJ2-5	TRBV4-2	many	TGTGCCAGCAGCCGAGCCGGACAATACCAAGAGACCCAGTACTTC	CASSRAGQYQETQYF
NA	TRBJ2-1	TRBV10-3	NA	TGTGCCATCAGCCGAAACTTACCGAACAATGAGCAGTTCTTC	CAISRNLPNNEQFF
TRBD2	TRBJ2-3	TRBV7-8	NA	TGTGCCAGCAGCTCAGGACGGGGGGGCCGGGCAGATACGCAGTATTTT	CASSSGRGGRADTQYF
NA	TRBJ2-3	TRBV11-2	many	TGTGCCAGCAGCTTACCCGGGCTCACAGATACGCAGTATTTT	CASSLPGLTDTQYF
NA	TRBJ1-2	TRBV12-3/TRBV12-4	NA	TGTGCCAGCACCCTCCGGGAGGGGCAAGGCTACACCTTC	CASTLREGQGYTF
NA	TRBJ1-2	TRBV9	NA	TGTGCCAGCAGCGCGGGGCCTACTAACTATGGCTACACCTTC	CASSAGPTNYGYTF
NA	TRBJ2-7	TRBV7-9	NA	TGTGCCAGCAGCTTAGTGGAGACTCCGCACGAGCAGTACTTC	CASSLVETPHEQYF
NA	TRBJ1-5	TRBV28	few	TGTGCCAGCAGGGCAGTTGATCAGCCCCAGCATTTT	CASRAVDQPQHF
NA	TRBJ2-2	TRBV4-1	few	TGCGCCAGCAGCCGCTTCGGACTAAACACCGGGGAGCTGTTTTTT	CASSRFGLNTGELFF
NA	TRBJ1-1	TRBV5-1	many	TGCGCCAGCAGCTTGAAGTCAGCCATGGGGACTGAAGCTTTCTTT	CASSLKSAMGTEAFF
NA	TRBJ2-1	TRBV5-1	few	TGCGCCAGCAGCCCCCAGGACAGCTACAATGAGCAGTTCTTC	CASSPQDSYNEQFF
NA	TRBJ1-1	TRBV7-9	few	TGTGCCAGCAGCGTCGACAGAACTGAAGCTTTCTTT	CASSVDRTEAFF
NA	TRBJ1-2	TRBV27	few	TGTGCCAGCAGTCCGTCCTCGGGGGCCGGCGGCTACACCTTC	CASSPSSGAGGYTF
TRBD1	TRBJ2-1	TRBV6-1	few	TGTGCCAGCCAATTGAGACAGGGGCGCGGGTTGAATGAGCAGTTCTTC	CASQLRQGRGLNEQFF
NA	TRBJ1-6	TRBV5-8	NA	TGTGCCAGCAGCTTCGCAGGAGGGGGGTTTTCACCCCTCCACTTT	CASSFAGGGFSPLHF
NA	TRBJ1-1	TRBV7-3	few	TGTGCCAGCAGCTTAACCCCGGGCCTCACTGAAGCTTTCTTT	CASSLTPGLTEAFF
NA	TRBJ1-2	TRBV6-1	NA	TGTGCCAGCAGTAGACGGACAGACTATGGCTACACCTTC	CASSRRTDYGYTF
NA	TRBJ2-7	TRBV18	NA	TGTGCCAGCTTCAGGCAGAGCCTCTCCTACGAGCAGTACTTC	CASFRQSLSYEQYF
TRBD1	TRBJ1-6	TRBV5-1	NA	TGCGCCAGCAGCTCGGGGACAGTCGTTAATTCACCCCTCCACTTT	CASSSGTVVNSPLHF